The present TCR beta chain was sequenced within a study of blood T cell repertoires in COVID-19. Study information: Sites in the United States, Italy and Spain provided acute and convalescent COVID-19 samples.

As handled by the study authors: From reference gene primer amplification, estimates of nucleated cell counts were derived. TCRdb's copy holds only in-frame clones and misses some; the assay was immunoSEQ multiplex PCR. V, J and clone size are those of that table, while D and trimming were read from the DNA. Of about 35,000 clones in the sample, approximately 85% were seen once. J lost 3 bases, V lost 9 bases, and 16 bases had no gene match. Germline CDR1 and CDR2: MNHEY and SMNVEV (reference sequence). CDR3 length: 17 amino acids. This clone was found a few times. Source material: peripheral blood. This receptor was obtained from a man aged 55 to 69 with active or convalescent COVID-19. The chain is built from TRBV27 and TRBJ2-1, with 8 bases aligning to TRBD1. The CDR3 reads CASSGTGSTLFYNEQFF. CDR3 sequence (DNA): TGTGCCAGTTCCGGGACAGGATCTACCCTATTCTACAATGAGCAGTTCTTC.